A single sample gave rise to the 6 T cell receptor beta chains below, sequenced in a study of cytomegalovirus exposure and HLA in healthy donors. Vbeta (60) and Jbeta (13) primers were used in the PCR. Data came from immunoSEQ multiplex PCR; TCRdb stores just in-frame clones and leaves some out. The table shows about 170,000 clones, with 60% to 80% occurring only once. The sample comprised PBMCs. The receptors were gathered from a man between 40 and 49 years old in good health and CMV-seropositive.

The V gene is TRBV10-2, the J gene TRBJ2-1; 10 bases match TRBD2. The trim removed 0 bases at V and 5 bases at J, leaving 4 bases unmatched. Germline-derived CDR1 and CDR2 are WSHSY and SAAADI. This CDR3 is built from 16 residues. The CDR3 coding sequence is TGCGCCAGCAGTGAGTCGACTAGCGGGTGGGACAATGAGCAGTTCTTC. As protein: CASSESTSGWDNEQFF.

The J gene is TRBJ2-1, the V gene TRBV28; possible D gene TRBD2, 5 bases. The CDR3 loop spans 16 amino acids. Germline CDR1 is MDHEN and CDR2 is SYDVKM. The germline V and J ends were trimmed by 6 bases and 2 bases, with 17 bases remaining between them. CDR3: CASSGLGAEAYNEQFF. The CDR3 DNA follows: TGTGCCAGCAGCGGCCTTGGAGCGGAAGCCTACAATGAGCAGTTCTTC.

The chain has TRBV28 and TRBJ1-2, with D possibly matching TRBD1 (5 bases). CDR1 MDHEN and CDR2 SYDVKM come from the germline V gene. CDR3 size: 13 residues. V lost 1 base, J lost 5 bases, and 8 bases lay in between. This chain's CDR3 is CASSLFPGYGYTF. DNA of the CDR3: TGTGCCAGCAGTTTATTCCCAGGGTATGGCTACACCTTC.

This clone was seen a single time. The chain has TRBV5-1 and TRBJ2-5; 9 bases agree with TRBD1. The CDR3 spans 14 residues. The V and J ends lost 2 bases and 4 bases, in that order; junction bases with no gene match: 3. CDR1 SGHRS and CDR2 YFSETQ come from the germline V gene. CDR3 in amino acids: CASSLQGAGETQYF. CDR3 in DNA: TGCGCCAGCAGCTTACAGGGGGCCGGAGAGACCCAGTACTTC.

The chain recombines TRBV27 with TRBJ2-7, with D perhaps matching TRBD2 (5 bases). V gave up 6 bases and J gave up 7 bases, with 13 bases separating them. Germline assignment: CDR1 MNHEY and CDR2 SMNVEV (reference sequence). The CDR3 loop spans 12 amino acids. Here the CDR3 DNA reads TGTGCCAGCAGCGGATATCCGGGAGAGCAGTACTTC. It specifies CASSGYPGEQYF.

This clone was observed a single time. The chain couples TRBV5-1 to TRBJ1-1; D remains ambiguous. CDR3 size: 14 residues. Trimming removed 9 bases at V and 4 bases at J, with 19 bases between. CDR1 is SGHRS and CDR2 is YFSETQ in the germline V gene. CDR3 amino acids: CATQPGPEGTEAFF. CDR3 bases: TGCGCCACCCAACCCGGTCCCGAGGGCACTGAAGCTTTCTTT. The whole variable domain, filled in from reference TRBV5-1 and TRBJ1-1, reads KAGVTQTPRYLIKTRGQQVTLSCSPISGHRSVSWYQQTPGQGLQFLFEYFSETQRNKGNFPGRFSGRQFSNSRSEMNVSTLELGDSALYLCATQPGPEGTEAFFGQGTRLTVV.